The 18 T cell receptor beta chains given below trace back to one sample, sequenced in a study of immune evolution from preneoplasia to lung adenocarcinoma. Produced via immunoSEQ multiplex PCR; TCRdb's table is partial and in-frame only. The sample records several thousand clones, around 77% being singletons. Source material: FFPE lung adenocarcinoma in situ tissue. The receptors shown here come from an older donor with lung adenocarcinoma. Some clones in this sample may be carry-over from other donors' samples.

V is TRBV30 and J is TRBJ1-3; D is ambiguous. Trimming cost V 5 bases and J 0 bases, with 11 bases left between them. The CDR3 runs to 14 residues. Germline loops: CDR1 GTSNPN, CDR2 SVGIG (reference sequence). The CDR3 protein is CAWGMSSSGNTIYF. The CDR3 DNA follows: TGTGCCTGGGGGATGTCGTCCTCTGGAAACACCATATATTTT.

This clone was counted once. The chain uses TRBV6-1 and TRBJ1-5; D call uncertain. The CDR3 is made up of 12 amino acids. Between the trimmed V and J ends, which lost 0 bases and 6 bases, there was a span of 3 bases. The germline gives CDR1 MNHNS, CDR2 SASEGT. This chain's CDR3 is CASSEAFQPQHF. In nucleotides, the CDR3 is TGTGCCAGCAGTGAAGCGTTTCAGCCCCAGCATTTT.

V is TRBV5-5 and J is TRBJ1-4; D unresolved. Germline V CDR1 and CDR2: SGHKS, YYEKEE (reference sequence). Trimming removed 0 bases at V and 0 bases at J, with 6 bases between. CDR3 length: 15 amino acids. The CDR3 region has the DNA TGTGCCAGCAGCTTGGCAGTCACAACTAATGAAAAACTGTTTTTT. Encoded protein: CASSLAVTTNEKLFF.

The V and J genes are TRBV5-1 and TRBJ2-5; a possible D gene is TRBD1 (6 bases). The germline CDR1 and CDR2 sequences are SGHRS and YFSETQ. The V end lost 7 bases, the J end lost 0 bases, and 10 bases lay between the germline ends. The CDR3 loop spans 13 amino acids. CDR3 DNA: TGCGCCAGCGCCCGACAGGACCAAGAGACCCAGTACTTC. Its translation is CASARQDQETQYF.

The chain couples TRBV6-1 to TRBJ2-3; D is possibly TRBD1 (7 bases). CDR3 length equals 15 residues. V lost 5 bases and J lost 4, with 16 bases in between. CDR1 is MNHNS and CDR2 is SASEGT in the germline V gene. This CDR3 is CASSQTGEAADTQYF. As DNA, the CDR3 is TGTGCCAGCAGTCAAACAGGGGAGGCGGCAGATACGCAGTATTTT.

This clone showed up just a few times. The chain is built from TRBV5-1 and TRBJ1-3; D perhaps matches TRBD1 (6 bases). Germline assignment: CDR1 SGHRS and CDR2 YFSETQ. The V gene lost 4 bases and the J gene lost 0 bases, with 14 bases spanning the gap. This CDR3 spans 16 amino acids. The CDR3 nucleotides are TGCGCCAGCAGCCAAGGACAGACCTACTCTGGAAACACCATATATTTT. It translates to CASSQGQTYSGNTIYF.

This clone was counted only a few times. The chain uses TRBV4-2 and TRBJ2-3; D remains ambiguous. The V gene lost 2 bases and the J gene lost 7 bases, with 7 bases spanning the gap. In germline, CDR1 is LGHNA, CDR2 YNFKEQ. This CDR3 comprises 12 residues. The CDR3 DNA sequence: TGTGCCAGCAGCCAACCCCGGAATACGCAGTATTTT. It translates to CASSQPRNTQYF.

In this sample, this clone is medium-sized. This chain joins TRBV5-1 and TRBJ2-7; no clear D gene. The V end lost 0 bases, the J end lost 1 base, and 11 bases lay between the germline ends. Germline CDR1 SGHRS, CDR2 YFSETQ. This CDR3 spans 15 amino acids. CDR3 sequence (DNA): TGCGCCAGCAGCTTGGCCGACCCTTGGTCCTACGAGCAGTACTTC. Translated, it gives CASSLADPWSYEQYF.

The chain employs TRBV30 and TRBJ1-2; D ambiguous. V lost 5 bases and J lost 7, with 8 bases in between. Germline lookup yields CDR1 GTSNPN and CDR2 SVGIG (reference sequence). The CDR3 loop spans 10 amino acids. The chain's CDR3 is CAWGPRGYTF. For the CDR3, the DNA is TGTGCCTGGGGGCCGCGTGGCTACACCTTC.

This clone turned up a few times. This rearrangement joins TRBV6-1 to TRBJ1-2, with a weak D call TRBD1 (5 bases). The CDR3 is 12 amino acids. V was shortened by 8 bases and J by 4 bases, with 11 bases between the two germline ends. Germline assignment: CDR1 MNHNS and CDR2 SASEGT. This CDR3 is CASGAVFYGYTF. CDR3 DNA sequence: TGTGCCAGCGGGGCAGTCTTCTATGGCTACACCTTC.

The chain uses TRBV25-1 and TRBJ1-6; no clear D gene. The V end was cut by 7 bases, the J end by 9 bases, with 16 bases between. The germline V gene has CDR1 MGHDK and CDR2 SYGVNS. The length of the CDR3 is 14 residues. The CDR3 sequence: CASTSAGWSSPLHF. Written as DNA, the CDR3 is TGTGCCAGCACCTCAGCGGGGTGGAGTTCACCCCTCCACTTT.

The chain employs TRBV29-1 and TRBJ2-2, with D maybe TRBD2 (5 bases). With 3 bases removed from V and 7 bases from J, the gap between germline ends came to 9 bases. The CDR3 has 12 residues. Germline V CDR1 and CDR2: SQVTM, ANQGSEA. In DNA, the CDR3 is TGCAGCGTTGAGGGTGGAGGCGGGGAGCTGTTTTTT. It yields the protein CSVEGGGGELFF.

CDR3 amino acids: CSVGDGANYGYTF. Written as DNA, the CDR3 is TGCAGCGTTGGGGACGGAGCTAACTATGGCTACACCTTC. This chain uses TRBV29-1 with TRBJ1-2, with a weak D call TRBD1 (5 bases). The CDR3 is made up of 13 amino acids. V was trimmed by 4 bases and J by 0 bases, leaving 9 bases between them. Germline V gives CDR1 SQVTM, CDR2 ANQGSEA. The entire variable domain, with the rest obtained from reference TRBV29-1 and TRBJ1-2, is as follows: SAVISQKPSRDICQRGTSLTIQCQVDSQVTMMFWYRQQPGQSLTLIATANQGSEATYESGFVIDKFPISRPNLTFSTLTVSNMSPEDSSIYLCSVGDGANYGYTFGSGTRLTVV.

The gene calls are TRBV6-5 and TRBJ2-1; maybe TRBD2 (6 bases). V was cut by 6 bases and J by 8 bases, with 11 bases left in between. CDR1 is MNHEY, CDR2 SVGAGI, per germline. This CDR3 comprises 12 residues. This chain's CDR3 is CASSRRADEQFF. The CDR3 DNA reads TGTGCCAGCAGCCGGAGGGCCGATGAGCAGTTCTTC.

This clone turned up a few times. The J gene is TRBJ2-2, the V gene TRBV7-3; 7 nucleotides match TRBD2. The V gene end was trimmed by 2 bases and the J gene end by 6 bases; junction bases not matched to a gene: 6. This CDR3 has 15 amino acids. CDR1 SGHTA and CDR2 FQGTGA come from the germline V gene. Here the CDR3 reads CASSLGQGGAGELFF. The CDR3, as DNA: TGTGCCAGCAGCTTAGGGCAGGGAGGGGCCGGGGAGCTGTTTTTT.

This clone was seen once. The CDR3 coding sequence is TGTGCCAGCAGCCCGTGGGTGGGGTCCCGCACAGATACGCAGTATTTT. It encodes CASSPWVGSRTDTQYF. J is TRBJ2-3 and V is TRBV7-6; D is unclear. The CDR3 loop spans 16 amino acids. With 5 bases removed from V and 1 base from J, the gap between germline ends came to 16 bases. CDR1 SGHVS and CDR2 FNYEAQ come from the germline V gene.

V usage is TRBV6-6 and J usage is TRBJ1-5; D is uncertain. CDR1 is MNHNY and CDR2 is SVGAGI in the germline V gene (reference sequence). Trimming removed 4 bases from V and 1 base from J, with 11 bases in between. CDR3 length: 15 residues. The CDR3 loop is CASSLPQMSNQPQHF. The CDR3 DNA follows: TGTGCCAGCAGTTTACCTCAGATGAGCAATCAGCCCCAGCATTTT.

This rearrangement joins TRBV27 to TRBJ2-7; D gene ambiguous. CDR1 and CDR2 (germline): MNHEY, SMNVEV (reference sequence). V lost 6 bases and J 0 bases, leaving 9 bases between the germline ends. This CDR3 contains 13 residues. CDR3 region: CASRDGNSYEQYF. In DNA form, the CDR3 reads TGTGCCAGCAGAGATGGCAACTCCTACGAGCAGTACTTC.